The 18 T cell receptor beta chains in this list originate from one sample, sequenced in a study of identical twins. MiXCR was run by TCRdb on the 5' RACE reads, yielding one entry per CDR3 protein. The sample consists of around 1.7 million distinct CDR3 sequences, roughly a third of them appearing once. The sequencing sample was made of cord blood. These receptors all come from a newborn girl in good health.

The chain combines TRBV10-3 with TRBJ2-1; 8 nucleotides line up with TRBD2. The V and J ends lost 1 base and 3 bases, in that order; junction bases with no gene match: 5. The CDR3 has 16 residues. In germline, CDR1 is ENHRY, CDR2 SYGVKD. The DNA of the CDR3 is TGTGCCATCAGTGAGTTACAGCGGGGGCACTACAATGAGCAGTTCTTC. Translating it yields CAISELQRGHYNEQFF.

The chain combines TRBV6-2 or TRBV6-3 with TRBJ2-1, with 11 bases lining up with TRBD2. CDR1 and CDR2 from the germline V gene are MNHEY and SVGEGT. J gave up 5 bases and V 6 bases, and 6 bases lay outside the gene matches. The CDR3 has 15 residues. In nucleotides, the CDR3 is TGTGCCAGCAGACATAGCGGGGGGGCCCACAATGAGCAGTTCTTC. It encodes CASRHSGGAHNEQFF.

The chain combines TRBV2 with TRBJ2-2, with 9 bases identical to TRBD2. This CDR3 contains 14 residues. The V and J ends lost 4 bases and 6 bases, in that order; junction bases with no gene match: 3. Per germline, CDR1 SNHLY and CDR2 FYNNEI. DNA of the CDR3: TGTGCCAGCAGTGCTAGCGGGGTTTCCGGGGAGCTGTTTTTT. The encoded protein is CASSASGVSGELFF.

This clonotype was seen only a few times. This rearrangement joins TRBV20-1 to TRBJ2-4, with 10 bases fitting TRBD2. The DNA matches TRBJ2-7 better at its end, which makes the J call doubtful. The CDR3 is 13 amino acids. CDR1 and CDR2 (germline): DFQATT, SNEGSKA (reference sequence). CDR3: CSASLAGAVEQYF. CDR3 nucleotides: TGCAGTGCTAGTCTAGCGGGAGCGGTCGAGCAGTACTTC.

The rearrangement joins TRBV20-1 to TRBJ1-3, with D maybe TRBD1 (5 bases). Trimming pared 3 bases from V and 0 bases from J, leaving 15 bases between. Looked up from germline, CDR1 is DFQATT and CDR2 is SNEGSKA (reference sequence). The CDR3 is 16 amino acids. CDR3 sequence (DNA): TGCAGTGCTAGGAGGAAGGGGTTCAACTCTGGAAACACCATATATTTT. Protein sequence: CSARRKGFNSGNTIYF.

The chain combines TRBV12-3 or TRBV12-4 with TRBJ2-7, with 7 bases aligning to TRBD2. This CDR3 is built from 14 residues. Trimming took 4 bases from V and 3 from J; bases not matched to a gene: 6. The CDR3 DNA follows: TGTGCCAGCAGTTGGGGGGACTACCTCTACGAGCAGTACTTC. Translation: CASSWGDYLYEQYF.

The chain combines TRBV12-3 or TRBV12-4 with TRBJ2-2; D gene unclear. Trimming removed 2 bases from V and 0 bases from J, with 13 bases in between. The length of the CDR3 is 17 residues. The CDR3 sequence is CASSLWIVAPNTGELFF. The CDR3 DNA is TGTGCCAGCAGTTTATGGATAGTAGCCCCGAACACCGGGGAGCTGTTTTTT.

This clonotype was seen only once. J is TRBJ2-1 and V is TRBV6-5; 11 nucleotides line up with TRBD2. Germline CDR1 and CDR2: MNHEY and SVGAGI. Unmatched junction bases numbered 9, after V lost 4 bases and J lost 10 bases. The CDR3 spans 15 residues. The CDR3 is CASSFSGGASREQFF. The DNA for the CDR3 is TGTGCCAGCAGTTTTAGCGGGGGGGCCTCACGGGAGCAGTTCTTC.

The chain carries TRBV7-9 and TRBJ2-5, with 7 bases fitting TRBD1. Trimming cost V 2 bases and J 5 bases; bases outside gene matches: 8. The CDR3 consists of 15 residues. Germline lookup yields CDR1 SEHNR and CDR2 FQNEAQ (reference sequence). CDR3 sequence (DNA): TGTGCCAGCAGCTTAAAGAGGGGGCAAGGGGAGACCCAGTACTTC. This gives the protein CASSLKRGQGETQYF.

A few counts support this clonotype. The V call is TRBV5-1, the J call TRBJ2-1; TRBD2 might be the D (7 bases). The CDR3 covers 14 residues. Germline assignment: CDR1 SGHRS and CDR2 YFSETQ. V was shortened by 7 bases and J by 4 bases, with 15 bases between the two germline ends. This CDR3 reads CASSPGEGYNEQFF. Here the CDR3 DNA reads TGCGCCAGCTCTCCAGGGGAGGGATACAATGAGCAGTTCTTC.

This clonotype appeared a few times. V and J are TRBV7-2 and TRBJ2-3, with D possibly being TRBD1 (6 bases). V lost 5 bases to trimming and J lost 6 bases, with 24 bases between them. CDR3 length: 17 amino acids. CDR1 and CDR2 from the germline V gene are SGHTA and FQGNSA. CDR3 protein: CASSRFRRGQLGDTQYF. CDR3 sequence (DNA): TGTGCCAGCAGCCGATTTAGGCGAGGACAGCTTGGGGATACGCAGTATTTT.

V gene TRBV4-1 combines with J gene TRBJ2-1; tentative D call: TRBD1 (6 bases). The CDR3 has 15 residues. V lost 0 bases, J lost 5 bases, and 11 bases lay in between. The germline V gene has CDR1 MGHRA and CDR2 YSYEKL. The CDR3 protein is CASSQEGGPHNEQFF. In DNA form, the CDR3 reads TGCGCCAGCAGCCAAGAAGGGGGACCCCACAATGAGCAGTTCTTC.

This clonotype has just a few counts. V gene TRBV15 combines with J gene TRBJ2-1, with 9 bases lining up with TRBD1. The CDR3 spans 13 residues. The ends lost 1 base at V and 14 bases at J; junction bases unmatched: 6. Germline loops: CDR1 LNHNV, CDR2 YYDKDF (reference sequence). The CDR3: CATSRGDRDAEFF. The CDR3 bases are TGTGCCACCAGCAGAGGGGACAGGGACGCGGAGTTCTTC.

This clonotype was detected only a few times. The chain uses TRBV27 and TRBJ1-5; 7 nucleotides match TRBD1. The V gene's germline CDR1 is MNHEY and CDR2 SMNVEV (reference sequence). With 1 base clipped from V and 6 bases from J, the junction kept 6 bases outside the gene matches. CDR3 length: 15 amino acids. The CDR3 spells CASSLFQPGGQPQHF. CDR3 sequence (DNA): TGTGCCAGCAGTTTATTTCAGCCAGGGGGTCAGCCCCAGCATTTT.

A remark on this clonotype: This CDR3 is missing its conserved last phenylalanine or tryptophan, likely due to a read error. This chain joins TRBV7-2 and TRBJ2-3, with D unclear. The CDR3 has 15 residues. From germline, CDR1 is SGHTA and CDR2 FQGNSA. Trimming left V 1 base short and J 2 bases short, with 10 bases between. The CDR3 loop is CASSLVFMSTDTQYS. The CDR3, as DNA: TGTGCCAGCAGCTTAGTTTTTATGTCCACAGATACGCAGTATTCT.

This sequence joins TRBV5-1 and TRBJ1-4; D remains unclear. The CDR3 spans 14 residues. Trimming stripped 0 bases from V and 7 bases from J, with 10 bases between. Germline V lookup: CDR1 SGHRS, CDR2 YFSETQ. CDR3 amino acids: CASSLAGPSEKLFF. Written as DNA, the CDR3 is TGCGCCAGCAGCTTGGCCGGGCCCAGTGAAAAACTGTTTTTT. Variable domain in full (rest from reference TRBV5-1 and TRBJ1-4): KAGVTQTPRYLIKTRGQQVTLSCSPISGHRSVSWYQQTPGQGLQFLFEYFSETQRNKGNFPGRFSGRQFSNSRSEMNVSTLELGDSALYLCASSLAGPSEKLFFGSGTQLSVL.

In its sample, this clonotype was seen many times. The chain combines TRBV3-1 with TRBJ2-5, with TRBD2 matching over 10 bases. Trimming at V came to 1 base and at J to 6 bases, leaving 11 bases not matched to a gene. This CDR3 region has 17 residues. Germline values: CDR1 LGHDT, CDR2 YNNKEL (reference sequence). CDR3 in DNA: TGTGCCAGCAGCCAAGGATTTCCTAGCGGGAGTTGGCAGACCCAGTACTTC. Translation: CASSQGFPSGSWQTQYF.

V and J are TRBV3-1 and TRBJ2-1; perhaps TRBD2 as D (5 bases). V lost 3 bases to trimming and J lost 8 bases, with 17 bases between them. The CDR3 sequence is 15 residues long. Germline CDR1 reads LGHDT; CDR2 reads YNNKEL (reference sequence). This CDR3 is CASSQRAAPPDEQFF. CDR3 in DNA: TGTGCCAGCAGCCAGAGGGCCGCTCCCCCGGATGAGCAGTTCTTC.